This TCR beta chain was obtained from a study of blood T cells in healthy people across ages. In its sample, this clonotype was seen a few times. What it binds is not known. Study-level points and caveats: Diversity estimates drawn from one million T cells were deemed underestimates. Whereas aged donors had fewer naive CD4+ cells, long-lived donors had more of them and higher diversity. In older individuals, TCR beta diversity per million T cells was lower, falling roughly linearly with age.

It was with a sample-barcoded 5' primer and a J-beta primer mix that a second PCR of about 7 to 12 cycles was run. Each cDNA molecule was tagged by a template-switch adaptor with 12 random nucleotides. TCRdb reanalysed the 5' RACE reads using MiXCR and keeps one entry per CDR3 protein. The sample consists of about 1,500,000 distinct CDR3 sequences, over 25% of them appearing once. The source of this sequence is a woman aged 30 to 39 in good health. Material for sequencing was blood.

The CDR3 loop reads CASSPNRVGGAQHF. The CDR3 DNA reads TGTGCCAGCAGCCCGAACAGGGTCGGGGGAGCCCAGCATTTT. The rearrangement links TRBV7-2 to TRBJ1-5, with D maybe TRBD1 (6 bases). Trimming removed 5 bases from V and 11 bases from J, with 19 bases in between. Germline assignment: CDR1 SGHTA and CDR2 FQGNSA. The CDR3 totals 14 residues.